This entry lists 30 T cell receptor beta chains sequenced from one sample in a study of breast tumors, draining lymph nodes, adjacent tissues. The lymph nodes were axillary draining lymph nodes from breast cancer patients. TCRdb independently ran MiXCR on the multiplex PCR reads; one entry per CDR3 protein. The sample records approximately 200,000 distinct CDR3 sequences, roughly 29% being singletons. Sequenced sample: axillary lymph node tissue. The receptors shown here come from a female donor with breast cancer. Some clones in this sample may be carry-over from other donors' samples.

This clonotype was counted many times. V gene TRBV5-1 combines with J gene TRBJ2-5, with 14 bases that match TRBD2. The CDR3 contains 16 residues. Germline V gives CDR1 SGHRS, CDR2 YFSETQ. The ends lost 4 bases at V and 7 bases at J; junction bases unmatched: 9. CDR3 in DNA: TGCGCCAGCAGCAGAGAGGGACTAGCGGGGGAGGGGACCCAGTACTTC. Encoded protein: CASSREGLAGEGTQYF.

The sample holds a few counts of this clonotype. This chain's CDR3 is CASSFVGQAQRGNYGYTF. The CDR3 DNA is TGTGCCAGCAGTTTTGTCGGGCAGGCCCAGCGCGGGAACTATGGCTACACCTTC. This sequence joins TRBV28 and TRBJ1-2; D uncertain. CDR1 is MDHEN and CDR2 is SYDVKM in the germline V gene. Trimming removed 3 bases from V and 2 bases from J, with 22 bases in between. This CDR3 has 18 residues.

V gene TRBV5-5 combines with J gene TRBJ1-6; D perhaps matches TRBD1 (5 bases). The germline V and J ends were trimmed by 0 bases and 10 bases, with 11 bases remaining between them. The CDR3 is 14 amino acids. Germline assignment: CDR1 SGHKS and CDR2 YYEKEE (reference sequence). The CDR3 sequence: CASSLVQGQSPLHF. In DNA form, the CDR3 reads TGTGCCAGCAGCTTGGTGCAGGGTCAATCACCCCTCCACTTT.

The chain has TRBV10-3 and TRBJ1-5; TRBD1 aligns across 9 bases. Germline V gene sequence: CDR1 ENHRY, CDR2 SYGVKD. J was trimmed by 14 bases and V by 0 bases; bases with no gene match: 8. CDR3 size: 14 residues. CDR3: CAISESDRGGSEHF. CDR3 DNA sequence: TGTGCCATCAGTGAGTCGGACAGGGGAGGATCCGAGCATTTT.

This clonotype was seen repeatedly, ten times or more. The chain carries TRBV2 and TRBJ1-5, with a possible D match to TRBD1 (5 bases). This CDR3 spans 15 amino acids. Germline loops: CDR1 SNHLY, CDR2 FYNNEI. The V and J ends lost 6 bases and 3 bases respectively, with 15 bases between them. DNA of the CDR3: TGTGCCAGCAGGGGGGTATCAAACCCCAATCAGCCCCAGCATTTT. This sequence encodes CASRGVSNPNQPQHF.

The rearrangement links TRBV20-1 to TRBJ2-3; 11 bases fit TRBD2. The CDR3 spans 14 residues. Germline V lookup: CDR1 DFQATT, CDR2 SNEGSKA (reference sequence). The CDR3 DNA sequence: TGCAGCGGACATAGCGGGAGGGCCTACAATGAGCAGTATTTT. Translation: CSGHSGRAYNEQYF.

This clonotype was recorded a few times. V gene TRBV6-1 combines with J gene TRBJ2-7; 10 bases line up with TRBD2. This CDR3 is built from 16 residues. The V gene's germline CDR1 is MNHNS and CDR2 SASEGT. With V trimmed by 0 bases and J by 2 bases, 4 bases remained unmatched. CDR3 amino acids: CASSEAATSGTYEQYF. As DNA, the CDR3 is TGTGCCAGCAGTGAAGCCGCAACTAGCGGGACCTACGAGCAGTACTTC.

Of note for this clonotype: Relative to the germline gene, one junction end is altered; a read error may explain this. V gene TRBV7-9 combines with J gene TRBJ1-1, with D perhaps TRBD1 (5 bases). Germline-derived CDR1 and CDR2 are SEHNR and FQNEAQ (reference sequence). There are 15 residues in the CDR3. The CDR3 is CASSSRQGTNTEALF. CDR3 nucleotides: TGTGCCAGCAGCTCGAGGCAGGGTACCAACACTGAAGCTCTCTTT.

This clonotype was observed many times. V is TRBV29-1 and J is TRBJ2-4, with D possibly being TRBD2 (6 bases). Trimming cost V 2 bases and J 6 bases, with 8 bases left between them. Germline V CDR1 and CDR2: SQVTM, ANQGSEA. There are 12 residues in the CDR3. Written as DNA, the CDR3 is TGCAGCGTTGAATCCGGGAGAAACATTCAGTACTTC. It specifies CSVESGRNIQYF.

This clonotype was observed many times. The chain links TRBV4-2 to TRBJ2-3; D not resolved. V shed 1 base and J shed 2 bases, with 10 bases lying between them. The CDR3 spans 15 residues. Germline values: CDR1 LGHNA, CDR2 YNFKEQ. CDR3 sequence reads: CASSQGNRFTDTQYF. The CDR3 nucleotides are TGTGCCAGCAGCCAAGGTAATAGATTCACAGATACGCAGTATTTT.

With respect to this clonotype: This may arise from a read error, as a much more abundant clone is one base away. The rearrangement links TRBV19 to TRBJ2-5; D is possibly TRBD1 or TRBD2 (5 bases each). The CDR3 loop spans 18 amino acids. From germline, CDR1 is LNHDA and CDR2 SQIVND (reference sequence). For the CDR3, the DNA is TGTGCCAGCAGTAAGAGAGGGGCAGTGGGGACGTTCCAAGAGACCCCGTACTTC. This codes for CASSKRGAVGTFQETPYF.

The rearrangement joins TRBV7-2 to TRBJ2-7; TRBD2 aligns across 12 bases. Germline V lookup: CDR1 SGHTA, CDR2 FQGNSA. With V trimmed by 4 bases and J by 7 bases, 5 bases remained unmatched. The CDR3 extends over 14 amino acids. The DNA for the CDR3 is TGTGCCAGCAGCTCGAGACTAGCGGGAGAAGAGCAGTACTTC. Translating it yields CASSSRLAGEEQYF.

J is TRBJ1-6 and V is TRBV2, with TRBD1 matching over 7 bases. V shed 4 bases and J 2 bases; nucleotides not matched to a gene: 5. CDR1 is SNHLY, CDR2 FYNNEI, per germline. The CDR3 covers 16 residues. The CDR3 spells CASSATGQAYNSPLHF. The DNA for the CDR3 is TGTGCCAGCAGTGCTACTGGACAGGCCTATAATTCACCCCTCCACTTT.

This clonotype was seen many times. CDR3 in amino acids: CASSLGHVSPLHF. CDR3 in DNA: TGTGCCAGCAGCTTAGGGCATGTTTCACCCCTCCACTTT. The chain links TRBV7-2 to TRBJ1-6; no clear D gene. The CDR3 covers 13 residues. Germline values: CDR1 SGHTA, CDR2 FQGNSA. V shed 1 base and J shed 9 bases, with 7 bases lying between them.

With regard to this clonotype: At one end, the junction sequence differs from germline, possibly due to a read error. This chain uses TRBV11-1 with TRBJ2-3; weak D call: TRBD1 (5 bases). This CDR3 is built from 14 residues. Germline V CDR1 and CDR2: SGHAT, FQDESV (reference sequence). As DNA, the CDR3 is TGCGCCAGCAGCCAAGAAGGGGCAGGAGATACGCAGTATTTT. Protein: CASSQEGAGDTQYF. Variable domain in full (rest from reference TRBV11-1 and TRBJ2-3): EAEVAQSPRYKITEKSQAVAFWCDPISGHATLYWYRQILGQGPELLVQFQDESVVDDSQLPKDRFSAERLKGVDSTLKIQPAELGDSAMYLCASSQEGAGDTQYFGPGTRLTVL.

The rearrangement links TRBV7-2 to TRBJ2-3, with 12 bases lining up with TRBD2. The germline V gene encodes CDR1 SGHTA and CDR2 FQGNSA. This CDR3 spans 14 amino acids. Germline trimming cut 3 bases from V and 7 bases from J; bases unmatched to any gene: 2. CDR3 nucleotide sequence: TGTGCCAGCAGCTTGACTAGCGGGGGTTATACGCAGTATTTT. Encoded protein: CASSLTSGGYTQYF. Full variable domain (rest looked up from reference TRBV7-2 and TRBJ2-3): GAGVSQSPSNKVTEKGKDVELRCDPISGHTALYWYRQSLGQGLEFLIYFQGNSAPDKSGLPSDRFSAERTGGSVSTLTIQRTQQEDSAVYLCASSLTSGGYTQYFGPGTRLTVL.

The CDR3 DNA reads as TGTGCCACCAGCAGAGATATGAGGCGGACAGGGGCACACGAGCAGTACTTC. It yields the protein CATSRDMRRTGAHEQYF. The chain has TRBV15 and TRBJ2-7, with TRBD1 matching over 9 bases. The CDR3 is 17 amino acids. Per germline, CDR1 LNHNV and CDR2 YYDKDF (reference sequence). V was clipped by 0 bases and J by 5 bases; unmatched bases: 11. Full variable domain (missing parts from reference TRBV15 and TRBJ2-7): DAMVIQNPRYQVTQFGKPVTLSCSQTLNHNVMYWYQQKSSQAPKLLFHYYDKDFNNEADTPDNFQSRRPNTSFCFLDIRSPGLGDTAMYLCATSRDMRRTGAHEQYFGPGTRLTVT.

This clonotype was seen ten or more times. V usage is TRBV19 and J usage is TRBJ2-2; 7 nucleotides line up with TRBD1. The CDR3 has 14 residues. The germline CDR1 and CDR2 sequences are LNHDA and SQIVND (reference sequence). Trimming at V came to 7 bases and at J to 2 bases, leaving 4 bases not matched to a gene. CDR3 protein: CASKRGQNTGELFF. Written as DNA, the CDR3 is TGTGCCAGTAAGAGGGGGCAAAACACCGGGGAGCTGTTTTTT. Complete variable domain (other parts from reference TRBV19 and TRBJ2-2): DGGITQSPKYLFRKEGQNVTLSCEQNLNHDAMYWYRQDPGQGLRLIYYSQIVNDFQKGDIAEGYSVSREKKESFPLTVTSAQKNPTAFYLCASKRGQNTGELFFGEGSRLTVL.

This clonotype was counted many times. The rearrangement links TRBV29-1 to TRBJ2-1; 9 bases match TRBD2. V lost 0 bases and J lost 6; bases outside the gene matches: 12. From germline, CDR1 is SQVTM and CDR2 ANQGSEA. CDR3 length: 17 amino acids. For the CDR3, the DNA is TGCAGCGTTGAAGATCTTCGCGGGAGGGCGGGGAGCAATGAGCAGTTCTTC. Translated, it gives CSVEDLRGRAGSNEQFF.

This clonotype was seen many times. The chain couples TRBV30 to TRBJ1-5; possibly TRBD1 for D (6 bases). This CDR3 has 13 amino acids. Per germline, CDR1 GTSNPN and CDR2 SVGIG (reference sequence). V lost 2 bases and J lost 6, with 11 bases in between. Here the CDR3 DNA reads TGTGCCTGGAGTCCCCCAGGGGTTCAGCCCCAGCATTTT. Its protein is CAWSPPGVQPQHF.

This clonotype was observed many times. V is TRBV7-9 and J is TRBJ1-2; D gene unclear. V lost 2 bases, J lost 8 bases, and 6 bases lay in between. The germline V gene has CDR1 SEHNR and CDR2 FQNEAQ (reference sequence). This CDR3 is built from 11 residues. The CDR3 DNA sequence: TGTGCCAGCAGCTTAAACTCCGGCTACACCTTC. This encodes CASSLNSGYTF.

There are many counts of this clonotype. The V gene is TRBV20-1, the J gene TRBJ2-1; 10 nucleotides align to TRBD2. The CDR3 has 14 residues. Germline V gene lookup returns CDR1 DFQATT and CDR2 SNEGSKA (reference sequence). V gave up 4 bases and J gave up 4 bases; unmatched junction bases: 4. This CDR3 reads CSATLAGPYNEQFF. CDR3 bases: TGCAGTGCTACACTAGCGGGGCCGTACAATGAGCAGTTCTTC.

This clonotype was detected only once. The junction departs from the called germline gene at one end, perhaps through a read error. The rearrangement joins TRBV28 to TRBJ1-2, with a possible D match to TRBD1 (6 bases). This CDR3 region has 13 residues. Germline V lookup: CDR1 MDHEN, CDR2 SYDVKM. CDR3 nucleotide sequence: TGTGCCAGCAGTTCCGCGGACAGATATGGCCACACCTTC. This translates into CASSSADRYGHTF.

Many counts were recorded for this clonotype. The chain carries TRBV7-8 and TRBJ1-2, with D maybe TRBD1 (5 bases). This CDR3 is built from 14 residues. The germline CDR1 and CDR2 sequences are SGHVS and FQNEAQ. Trimming cost V 5 bases and J 7 bases, with 17 bases left between them. This chain's CDR3 is CASSIQGNARGYTF. The CDR3, as DNA: TGTGCCAGCAGCATTCAGGGTAACGCCCGTGGCTACACCTTC.

This clonotype was found many times. The chain links TRBV2 to TRBJ2-6; 8 nucleotides match TRBD2. Germline V lookup: CDR1 SNHLY, CDR2 FYNNEI. This CDR3 contains 17 residues. J was trimmed by 2 bases and V by 5 bases; bases with no gene match: 8. The CDR3 spells CASSRWTSLTGANVLTF. The DNA for the CDR3 is TGTGCCAGCAGTCGGTGGACTAGCTTAACTGGGGCCAACGTCCTGACTTTC.

This clonotype was counted many times. J is TRBJ1-3 and V is TRBV7-6; 9 bases align to TRBD1. V was clipped by 5 bases and J by 10 bases; unmatched bases: 6. CDR1 and CDR2 from the germline V gene are SGHVS and FNYEAQ. This CDR3 is built from 13 residues. This CDR3 reads CASSPGTGNTIYF. The CDR3 coding sequence is TGTGCCAGCAGCCCCGGGACAGGGAATACCATATATTTT.

This clonotype was seen ten or more times. The rearrangement uses TRBV5-1 and TRBJ2-1, with 13 bases fitting TRBD2. The germline gives CDR1 SGHRS, CDR2 YFSETQ. J was trimmed by 0 bases and V by 4 bases; bases with no gene match: 7. CDR3 length: 18 amino acids. In DNA form, the CDR3 reads TGCGCCAGCAGCAGAGGGACTAGCGGGAAAGGCTCCTACAATGAGCAGTTCTTC. This gives the protein CASSRGTSGKGSYNEQFF.

This clonotype was seen a single time. The genes are TRBV4-1 and TRBJ2-7; TRBD2 agrees at 14 bases. V lost 0 bases and J lost 5; bases outside the gene matches: 12. This CDR3 spans 19 amino acids. Looked up from germline, CDR1 is MGHRA and CDR2 is YSYEKL. CDR3 DNA: TGCGCCAGCAGCCAAGATCCACCGGGACTAGCGGGAGTATTCGACGAGCAGTACTTC. This codes for CASSQDPPGLAGVFDEQYF.

This clonotype was found many times. The chain employs TRBV2 and TRBJ1-2; the match to TRBD1 covers 7 bases. The CDR3 covers 12 residues. V lost 7 bases and J lost 7; bases outside the gene matches: 6. Germline assignment: CDR1 SNHLY and CDR2 FYNNEI. CDR3 nucleotide sequence: TGTGCCAGCACACAGGGGAGCGTTGGCTACACCTTC. It is translated as CASTQGSVGYTF.

With regard to this clonotype: One base away lies a much larger clone, so this may be a sequencing read error. The V and J genes are TRBV6-1 and TRBJ2-1; 12 bases map to TRBD1. The germline V gene has CDR1 MNHNS and CDR2 SASEGT. The CDR3 spans 16 residues. In DNA form, the CDR3 reads TGTGCCAGCAAAGGGACAGGGGGCGCCTCCTACAATGAGCAGTTATTC. Amino acid sequence: CASKGTGGASYNEQLF.